The source of this T cell receptor beta chain is a study of T cell responses to AZD1222 COVID-19 vaccine. Findings and limits, study-wide: Variant regions that are unmutated are reportedly the target of nearly half of spike-specific TCRs.

Only in-frame clones appear in the TCRdb table, and some are missing; sequencing was by immunoSEQ multiplex PCR. The sample has 110,000 to 150,000 clones, over 80% seen once. CDR1 is LNHDA, CDR2 SQIVND, per germline (reference sequence). This CDR3 has 15 amino acids. V was clipped by 1 base and J by 6 bases; unmatched bases: 4. This clone was detected once. Its target is unknown. The TCR originated in an adult who received the AZD1222 COVID-19 vaccine. The sample consisted of peripheral blood, taken 28 days after the second AZD1222 dose. The V call is TRBV19, the J call TRBJ2-1; 9 nucleotides align to TRBD2. The CDR3 nucleotides read TGTGCCAGTAGTATAGCGGCGGGAGGGGGCAATGAGCAGTTCTTC. As protein: CASSIAAGGGNEQFF.